The 28 T cell receptor beta chains below come from one sample, sequenced in a study of response to subunit inactivated influenza vaccine. TCRdb processed the RT-PCR reads anew with MiXCR; each CDR3 protein has one entry. The repertoire has some 520,000 distinct CDR3 sequences, approximately 15% of them found once; the top ten carry less than 4%. The sample here was CD4+ T cells sorted from PBMCs, taken roughly 24 months after vaccination. Source of these receptors: a man in his fifties or sixties who received an inactivated influenza vaccine.

V usage is TRBV10-3 and J usage is TRBJ2-2; TRBD2 matches at 8 bases. The J segment lost 1 base and the V segment lost 11 bases, leaving 6 bases of the junction unmatched. CDR1 is ENHRY and CDR2 is SYGVKD in the germline V gene. The CDR3 extends over 14 amino acids. The CDR3 coding sequence is TGTGCCTGTGGGGCGGGAGGGAACACCGGGGAGCTGTTTTTT. Amino acid sequence: CACGAGGNTGELFF.

This clonotype was detected a few times. This chain links TRBV12-3 or TRBV12-4 with TRBJ2-7; 9 bases align to TRBD1. V was pared by 5 bases and J by 0 bases, with 8 bases of the junction left unmatched. The CDR3 has 16 amino acids. The DNA of the CDR3 is TGTGCCAGCAGTGACAGGGGGATCCCTTTCTCCTACGAGCAGTACTTC. Protein product: CASSDRGIPFSYEQYF.

This clonotype was detected only a few times. The rearrangement joins TRBV11-2 to TRBJ2-2; 9 bases match TRBD2. After removal of 1 base from V and 5 bases from J, the junction contained 5 bases not matched to a gene. This CDR3 has 16 residues. The germline gives CDR1 SGHAT, CDR2 FQNNGV. CDR3 in DNA: TGTGCCAGCAGCTTAGGTAGCGGGAGTCGAACCGGGGAGCTGTTTTTT. Translation gives CASSLGSGSRTGELFF.

In its sample, this clonotype was seen many times. The germline gene is not matched at one end of the junction; a read error may be the cause. The genes are TRBV6-5 and TRBJ2-7; D is possibly TRBD2 (5 bases). Germline V lookup: CDR1 MNHEY, CDR2 SVGAGI. CDR3 length equals 11 residues. This CDR3 is CASSFSGEQYF. For the CDR3, the DNA is TGCGCCAGCAGCTTTTCGGGAGAGCAGTACTTC.

This clonotype appeared a few times. The V call is TRBV11-1, the J call TRBJ2-4; 8 bases map to TRBD1. In germline, CDR1 is SGHAT, CDR2 FQDESV (reference sequence). CDR3 length: 18 residues. Trimming took 5 bases from V and 0 from J; bases not matched to a gene: 12. CDR3 bases: TGTGCCAGCAGCCTAGGGACAGGAAGGGAGATAGCCAAAAACATTCAGTACTTC. Encoded protein: CASSLGTGREIAKNIQYF.

This clonotype was picked up a small number of times. V and J are TRBV18 and TRBJ2-6; D is perhaps TRBD1 (6 bases). Trimming shortened V by 2 bases and J by 0 bases, and 17 bases separated the two germline ends. CDR3 size: 19 residues. CDR1 KGHSH and CDR2 LQKENI come from the germline V gene. The CDR3 is CASSPRIPGQTSGANVLTF. The CDR3, as DNA: TGTGCCAGCTCACCAAGGATACCAGGACAGACCTCTGGGGCCAACGTCCTGACTTTC.

In this sample, this clonotype turned up many times. The chain recombines TRBV5-1 with TRBJ2-7, with unresolved D. The germline CDR1 and CDR2 sequences are SGHRS and YFSETQ. The CDR3 contains 13 residues. Deletions cut 6 bases from V and 0 bases from J, with 10 bases between. The CDR3 loop reads CASNLDGSYEQYF. The CDR3 DNA follows: TGCGCCAGCAATCTTGACGGCTCCTACGAGCAGTACTTC.

This chain uses TRBV3-1 with TRBJ2-2, with D maybe TRBD2 (5 bases). CDR3 length: 15 amino acids. Germline CDR1 and CDR2: LGHDT and YNNKEL (reference sequence). The germline V and J ends were trimmed by 1 base and 7 bases, with 13 bases remaining between them. Written as DNA, the CDR3 is TGTGCCAGCAGCCAAGGCCGGGGTAGGGTCGGGGAGCTGTTTTTT. Protein: CASSQGRGRVGELFF.

This clonotype counts as medium-sized (0.01 to 0.1%). This chain uses TRBV7-8 with TRBJ2-7, with a weak D call TRBD2 (6 bases). The germline V gene has CDR1 SGHVS and CDR2 FQNEAQ. CDR3 length: 16 amino acids. The V end lost 4 bases, the J end lost 0 bases, and 16 bases lay between the germline ends. The CDR3 reads CASSSPLGGASYEQYF. In DNA, the CDR3 is TGTGCCAGCAGCTCCCCCCTTGGCGGGGCCTCCTACGAGCAGTACTTC.

This clonotype has a count of ten or more. The genes are TRBV29-1 and TRBJ1-5, with D unresolved. V shed 6 bases and J shed 7 bases, with 16 bases lying between them. The CDR3 sequence is 13 residues long. Germline CDR1 and CDR2: SQVTM and ANQGSEA. In DNA form, the CDR3 reads TGCAGCGTCTCGGACGCACCTGGGCAGCCCCAGCATTTT. Protein product: CSVSDAPGQPQHF.

This clonotype was picked up many times. The rearrangement links TRBV29-1 to TRBJ1-4, with a tentative D call TRBD1 (5 bases). The length of the CDR3 is 15 residues. Trimming removed 7 bases from V and 7 bases from J, with 22 bases in between. The germline V gene encodes CDR1 SQVTM and CDR2 ANQGSEA. CDR3 nucleotides: TGCAGCGCAATTCGGGGGGGGGGAGTGCGTGAAAAACTGTTTTTT. Translation gives CSAIRGGGVREKLFF.

This clonotype turned up a few times. The chain combines TRBV19 with TRBJ2-4; no definite D call. Trimming took off 0 bases at V and 8 bases at J, with 14 bases between the two ends. There are 15 residues in the CDR3. Germline V gives CDR1 LNHDA, CDR2 SQIVND (reference sequence). The CDR3 bases are TGTGCCAGTAGTATAGAGCACCGACCAAGGGACATTCAGTACTTC. This encodes CASSIEHRPRDIQYF.

V is TRBV11-1 and J is TRBJ2-3; TRBD2 might be the D (6 bases). The germline CDR1 and CDR2 sequences are SGHAT and FQDESV (reference sequence). The CDR3 runs to 15 residues. Deletions cut 0 bases from V and 1 base from J, with 8 bases between. CDR3: CASSLALARTDTQYF. As DNA, the CDR3 is TGTGCCAGCAGCTTAGCTCTAGCGCGCACAGATACGCAGTATTTT.

This clonotype appeared many times. The chain has TRBV7-2 and TRBJ2-1; 15 positions match TRBD2. This CDR3 region has 16 residues. From germline, CDR1 is SGHTA and CDR2 FQGNSA. With 4 bases clipped from V and 9 bases from J, the junction kept 7 bases outside the gene matches. The CDR3 region is CASSSRTSGGALEQFF. For the CDR3, the DNA is TGTGCCAGCAGCTCTCGGACTAGCGGGGGGGCACTTGAGCAGTTCTTC.

The sample holds a few counts of this clonotype. The chain combines TRBV4-2 with TRBJ2-1; perhaps D is TRBD1 or TRBD2 (5 bases each). Germline assignment: CDR1 LGHNA and CDR2 YNFKEQ. V was cut by 1 base and J by 8 bases, with 18 bases left in between. The CDR3 loop spans 16 amino acids. The DNA for the CDR3 is TGTGCCAGCAGCCAAGGTACCGGGACCCCTGGGGATGAGCAGTTCTTC. This sequence encodes CASSQGTGTPGDEQFF.

J is TRBJ1-5 and V is TRBV5-5, with D maybe TRBD1 (6 bases). V dropped 1 base and J dropped 6 bases, with 11 bases sitting between them. Looked up from germline, CDR1 is SGHKS and CDR2 is YYEKEE (reference sequence). The CDR3 is made up of 14 amino acids. The CDR3 protein is CASSLSGAAQPQHF. The CDR3 region has the DNA TGTGCCAGCAGCTTGTCAGGGGCTGCTCAGCCCCAGCATTTT. Filled out from reference TRBV5-5 and TRBJ1-5, the complete variable domain reads DAGVTQSPTHLIKTRGQQVTLRCSPISGHKSVSWYQQVLGQGPQFIFQYYEKEERGRGNFPDRFSARQFPNYSSELNVNALLLGDSALYLCASSLSGAAQPQHFGDGTRLSIL.

This clonotype was seen at least ten times. V usage is TRBV7-8 and J usage is TRBJ1-5; no reliable D call. The CDR3 runs to 13 residues. Trimming took 4 bases from V and 7 from J, leaving 11 bases between them. Germline V lookup: CDR1 SGHVS, CDR2 FQNEAQ. The CDR3 DNA follows: TGTGCCAGCAGCTCTGGGTTTGTGCAGCCCCAGCATTTT. This encodes CASSSGFVQPQHF. The full variable domain, in which reference TRBV7-8 and TRBJ1-5 provide the parts outside the CDR3, is GAGVSQSPRYKVAKRGQDVALRCDPISGHVSLFWYQQALGQGPEFLTYFQNEAQLDKSGLPSDRFFAERPEGSVSTLKIQRTQQEDSAVYLCASSSGFVQPQHFGDGTRLSIL.

The sample holds many counts of this clonotype. The gene calls are TRBV5-1 and TRBJ2-3; 8 bases align to TRBD1. CDR1 is SGHRS, CDR2 YFSETQ, per germline. V shed 5 bases and J 2 bases; nucleotides not matched to a gene: 4. CDR3 length: 14 amino acids. The CDR3 DNA follows: TGCGCCAGCAGTTCAGGGGGCCCCACAGATACGCAGTATTTT. It specifies CASSSGGPTDTQYF. The complete variable domain, with remaining parts taken from reference TRBV5-1 and TRBJ2-3, reads KAGVTQTPRYLIKTRGQQVTLSCSPISGHRSVSWYQQTPGQGLQFLFEYFSETQRNKGNFPGRFSGRQFSNSRSEMNVSTLELGDSALYLCASSSGGPTDTQYFGPGTRLTVL.

The sample holds many counts of this clonotype. V gene TRBV29-1 combines with J gene TRBJ1-2; a weak D match, TRBD1 (6 bases). Germline CDR1 reads SQVTM; CDR2 reads ANQGSEA. V lost 0 bases, J lost 7 bases, and 15 bases lay in between. The CDR3 is 14 residues long. Here the CDR3 reads CSVEDRQGMAGYTF. Here the CDR3 DNA reads TGCAGCGTTGAAGATCGGCAGGGGATGGCTGGCTACACCTTC.

The rearrangement uses TRBV7-8 and TRBJ2-1; D might be TRBD2 (5 bases). V lost 1 base and J lost 9, with 10 bases in between. Germline V CDR1 and CDR2: SGHVS, FQNEAQ. The CDR3 loop spans 13 amino acids. Written as DNA, the CDR3 is TGTGCCAGCAGCTTAGAGTCTAGCCGTGAGCAGTTCTTC. Translating gives CASSLESSREQFF.

The chain links TRBV5-5 to TRBJ1-4; D may be TRBD1 (5 bases). Germline V gives CDR1 SGHKS, CDR2 YYEKEE (reference sequence). Trimming removed 4 bases from V and 7 bases from J, with 11 bases in between. This CDR3 has 13 amino acids. The DNA for the CDR3 is TGTGCCAGCAGCCAGGGACCTACTGAAAAACTGTTTTTT. It specifies CASSQGPTEKLFF.

This chain links TRBV7-2 with TRBJ1-2; tentatively, D is TRBD1 (6 bases). Germline loops: CDR1 SGHTA, CDR2 FQGNSA. Trimming left V 6 bases short and J 6 bases short, with 14 bases between. This CDR3 contains 13 residues. DNA for the CDR3: TGTGCCAGCAGACCCAGGGGAGGCCATGGCTACACCTTC. Residues: CASRPRGGHGYTF.

Ten or more counts support this clonotype. This chain connects TRBV20-1 to TRBJ1-4, with no clear D. This CDR3 is built from 15 residues. Germline CDR1 is DFQATT and CDR2 is SNEGSKA (reference sequence). The V end was cut by 2 bases, the J end by 8 bases, with 18 bases between. CDR3 bases: TGCAGTGCTAGATTGGTTCAACCCGGCGGGGAAAAACTGTTTTTT. Protein product: CSARLVQPGGEKLFF.

The chain is built from TRBV6-1 and TRBJ2-7; 8 nucleotides line up with TRBD2. This CDR3 is built from 14 residues. The J segment lost 0 bases and the V segment lost 7 bases, leaving 5 bases of the junction unmatched. Germline CDR1 reads MNHNS; CDR2 reads SASEGT. CDR3 sequence: CASTTGTSSYEQYF. CDR3 nucleotide sequence: TGTGCCAGCACCACCGGGACTAGCTCCTACGAGCAGTACTTC.

This clonotype was recorded many times. The V and J genes are TRBV5-1 and TRBJ2-7, with 7 nucleotides matching TRBD1. In germline, CDR1 is SGHRS, CDR2 YFSETQ. The CDR3 length is 15 residues. Trimming removed 2 bases from V and 3 bases from J; junction bases left unmatched: 8. CDR3 nucleotide sequence: TGCGCCAGCAGCTTCCAGCCAGGGGGTAGCTACGAGCAGTACTTC. Its translation: CASSFQPGGSYEQYF.

This clonotype has just one count. This rearrangement joins TRBV4-1 to TRBJ1-5, with D perhaps matching TRBD1 (6 bases). Trimming removed 1 base from V and 6 bases from J, with 13 bases in between. CDR3 length: 15 residues. CDR1 is MGHRA and CDR2 is YSYEKL in the germline V gene. This CDR3 reads CASSQGGQGLQPQHF. CDR3 coding DNA: TGCGCCAGCAGCCAAGGGGGGCAGGGACTTCAGCCCCAGCATTTT.

The chain joins TRBV27 to TRBJ2-5, with 7 bases aligning to TRBD1. This CDR3 has 15 amino acids. Germline lookup yields CDR1 MNHEY and CDR2 SMNVEV (reference sequence). After removal of 3 bases from V and 5 bases from J, the junction contained 9 bases not matched to a gene. The CDR3 here is CASSFRTGPRETQYF. The CDR3 coding sequence is TGTGCCAGCAGTTTTAGGACAGGCCCACGGGAGACCCAGTACTTC.

The chain links TRBV6-2 or TRBV6-3 to TRBJ2-1, with 12 bases aligning to TRBD2. The germline CDR1 and CDR2 sequences are MNHEY and SVGEGT. V lost 2 bases to trimming and J lost 7 bases; unmatched junction nucleotides: 6. The CDR3 runs to 16 residues. The CDR3 nucleotides are TGTGCCAGCAGTTACAGGTCTAGCGGGGGGGCTAATGAGCAGTTCTTC. As protein: CASSYRSSGGANEQFF.